Each of the 6 T cell receptor beta chains below was sequenced from the same sample in a study of cytomegalovirus exposure and HLA in healthy donors. Use of 60 Vbeta and 13 Jbeta primers characterized the PCR. The repertoire was sequenced with immunoSEQ multiplex PCR; TCRdb's copy has only in-frame clones and lacks some. The repertoire holds 200,000 to 250,000 clones, with 70% to 90% as singletons. The sequencing input was PBMCs. The receptor set was obtained from a woman aged 55 to 70 in good health and CMV-seropositive.

The chain couples TRBV7-2 to TRBJ1-2; the D is unclear. Germline CDR1 and CDR2: SGHTA and FQGNSA. The ends were cut back, 2 bases at V and 6 bases at J, with 19 bases in the middle. The CDR3 is 16 amino acids. In DNA form, the CDR3 reads TGTGCCAGCAGCTTACGGTGCGGGGAGGGAAGAAATGGCTACACCTTC. As protein: CASSLRCGEGRNGYTF.

The chain has TRBV27 and TRBJ2-7; D may be TRBD2 (5 bases). CDR3 size: 12 residues. Per the germline V gene, CDR1 is MNHEY and CDR2 is SMNVEV (reference sequence). Trimming stripped 5 bases from V and 3 bases from J, with 8 bases between. The CDR3 protein is CASSQDYYEQYF. The CDR3 DNA follows: TGTGCCAGCAGTCAAGACTACTACGAGCAGTACTTC.

The V and J genes are TRBV2 and TRBJ1-2; the match to TRBD1 covers 7 bases. Germline V gene lookup returns CDR1 SNHLY and CDR2 FYNNEI. CDR3 length equals 13 residues. The trim removed 9 bases at V and 5 bases at J, leaving 9 bases unmatched. CDR3 sequence: CARRDSGSYGYTF. The DNA for the CDR3 is TGTGCCAGGAGGGACAGTGGTAGTTATGGCTACACCTTC.

J is TRBJ2-1 and V is TRBV5-4, with 10 bases lining up with TRBD2. Per the germline V gene, CDR1 is SGHNT and CDR2 is YYREEE (reference sequence). The CDR3 runs 16 residues. V shed 1 base and J 4 bases; nucleotides not matched to a gene: 5. CDR3 amino acids: CASSLLAGGRYNEQFF. The CDR3 DNA is TGTGCCAGCAGCTTGTTAGCGGGAGGCCGATACAATGAGCAGTTCTTC.

The chain combines TRBV7-9 with TRBJ1-2; TRBD1 agrees at 9 bases. Trimming removed 5 bases from V and 4 bases from J; junction bases left unmatched: 8. Per the germline V gene, CDR1 is SEHNR and CDR2 is FQNEAQ (reference sequence). CDR3 length: 15 residues. Here the CDR3 reads CASSTRQGGTYGYTF. The CDR3 DNA is TGTGCCAGCAGCACCCGACAGGGGGGCACCTATGGCTACACCTTC. Filled out from reference TRBV7-9 and TRBJ1-2, the complete variable domain reads DTGVSQNPRHKITKRGQNVTFRCDPISEHNRLYWYRQTLGQGPEFLTYFQNEAQLEKSRLLSDRFSAERPKGSFSTLEIQRTEQGDSAMYLCASSTRQGGTYGYTFGSGTRLTVV.

As to this clone: One end of the junction varies from germline; a read error may be responsible. J is TRBJ2-2 and V is TRBV7-7; D remains ambiguous. This CDR3 contains 12 residues. In germline, CDR1 is SSHAT, CDR2 FNYEAQ (reference sequence). The DNA for the CDR3 is TGTGCTAGCAGCTTTCGCACCGGGGAGCTGTTTTTT. This encodes CASSFRTGELFF.